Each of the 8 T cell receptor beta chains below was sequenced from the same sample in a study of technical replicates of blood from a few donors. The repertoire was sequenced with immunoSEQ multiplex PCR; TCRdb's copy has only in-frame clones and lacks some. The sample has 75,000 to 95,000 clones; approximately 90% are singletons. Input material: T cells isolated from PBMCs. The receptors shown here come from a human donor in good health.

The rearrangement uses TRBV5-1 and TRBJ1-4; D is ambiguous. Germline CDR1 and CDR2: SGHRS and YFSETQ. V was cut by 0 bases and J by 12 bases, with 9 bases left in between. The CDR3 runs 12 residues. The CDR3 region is CASSLAGVELFF. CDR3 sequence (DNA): TGCGCCAGCAGCTTGGCCGGTGTGGAACTGTTTTTT.

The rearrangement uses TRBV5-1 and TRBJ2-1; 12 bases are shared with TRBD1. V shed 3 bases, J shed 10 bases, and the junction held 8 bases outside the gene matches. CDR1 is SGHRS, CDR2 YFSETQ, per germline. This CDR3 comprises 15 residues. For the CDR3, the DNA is TGCGCCAGCAGCTCTTCCGGGACAGGGGGCGAGGAGCAGTTCTTC. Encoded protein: CASSSSGTGGEEQFF.

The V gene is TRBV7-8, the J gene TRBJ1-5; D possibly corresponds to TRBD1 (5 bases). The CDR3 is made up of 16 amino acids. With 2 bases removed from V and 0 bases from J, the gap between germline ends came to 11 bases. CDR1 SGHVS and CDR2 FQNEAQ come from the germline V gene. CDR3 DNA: TGTGCCAGCAGCTTATTCAGGGATTATAGCAATCAGCCCCAGCATTTT. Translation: CASSLFRDYSNQPQHF.

The CDR3 nucleotides read TGTGCCACCCTGGCCCACACCATATATTTT. It encodes CATLAHTIYF. The chain has TRBV2 and TRBJ1-3; D gene ambiguous. Germline lookup yields CDR1 SNHLY and CDR2 FYNNEI. With 10 bases removed from V and 8 bases from J, the gap between germline ends came to 9 bases. CDR3 size: 10 residues. The full variable domain, its missing parts supplied by reference TRBV2 and TRBJ1-3, is EPEVTQTPSHQVTQMGQEVILRCVPISNHLYFYWYRQILGQKVEFLVSFYNNEISEKSEIFDDQFSVERPDGSNFTLKIRSTKLEDSAMYFCATLAHTIYFGEGSWLTVV.

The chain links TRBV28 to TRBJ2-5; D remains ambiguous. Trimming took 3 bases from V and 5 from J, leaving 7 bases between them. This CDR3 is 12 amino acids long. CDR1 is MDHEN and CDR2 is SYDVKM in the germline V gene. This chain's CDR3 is CASSLYEETQYF. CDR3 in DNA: TGTGCCAGCAGTTTGTATGAGGAGACCCAGTACTTC.

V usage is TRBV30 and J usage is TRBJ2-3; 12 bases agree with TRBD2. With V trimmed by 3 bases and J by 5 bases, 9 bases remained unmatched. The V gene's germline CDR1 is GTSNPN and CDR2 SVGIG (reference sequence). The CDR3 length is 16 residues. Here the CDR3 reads CAWSRLAGGPGDTQYF. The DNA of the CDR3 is TGTGCCTGGAGCCGTCTAGCGGGAGGGCCGGGAGATACGCAGTATTTT. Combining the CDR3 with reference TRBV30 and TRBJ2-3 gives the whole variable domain SQTIHQWPATLVQPVGSPLSLECTVEGTSNPNLYWYRQAAGRGLQLLFYSVGIGQISSEVPQNLSASRPQDRQFILSSKKLLLSDSGFYLCAWSRLAGGPGDTQYFGPGTRLTVL.

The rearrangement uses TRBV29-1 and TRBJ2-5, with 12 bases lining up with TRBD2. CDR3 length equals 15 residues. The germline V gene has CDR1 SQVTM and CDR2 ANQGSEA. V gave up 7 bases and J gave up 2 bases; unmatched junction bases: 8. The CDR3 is CSAGLAGPVQETQYF. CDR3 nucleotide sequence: TGCAGCGCCGGACTAGCGGGACCCGTACAAGAGACCCAGTACTTC.

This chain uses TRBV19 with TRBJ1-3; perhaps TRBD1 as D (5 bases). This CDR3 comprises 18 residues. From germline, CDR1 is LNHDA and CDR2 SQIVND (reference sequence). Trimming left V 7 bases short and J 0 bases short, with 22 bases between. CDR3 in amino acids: CASNLLGGVIPSGNTIYF. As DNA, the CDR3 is TGTGCCAGTAATCTTTTGGGGGGGGTTATACCCTCTGGAAACACCATATATTTT.